This T cell receptor beta chain was sequenced in a study of T cells in Graves' hyperthyroidism and ophthalmopathy. Amplified regions were TCR beta CDR3 sequences from RNA transcripts. Researchers ran a first-round RT-PCR on the TCR CDR3 using the HTBI primer set. TCRdb redid the calling of the multiplex PCR reads with MiXCR, one entry per CDR3 protein. The top ten hold about 9% of the sample, which has 800,000 or so distinct CDR3 sequences, about 38% seen once. This CDR3 region has 15 residues. V was pared by 0 bases and J by 0 bases, with 7 bases between. Germline V gene sequence: CDR1 SGHRS, CDR2 YFSETQ. This clonotype was counted between two and nine times. The authors deemed Graves' hyperthyroidism stable absent ophthalmopathy progression within 18 months. Patients with uncontrolled infections, other autoimmune diseases, pregnancy or lactation were excluded.

Sequenced material: blood. J is TRBJ1-3 and V is TRBV5-1; unclear D gene. The receptor was derived from a man between 18 and 29 years old with Graves' hyperthyroidism. The CDR3 is CASSLDASSGNTIYF. The CDR3 DNA reads TGCGCCAGCAGCTTGGATGCGTCCTCTGGAAACACCATATATTTT.